The 27 T cell receptor beta chains listed next were all sequenced from one sample in a study of blood T cell repertoires in COVID-19. TCRdb's copy holds only in-frame clones and misses some; the assay was immunoSEQ multiplex PCR. The sample gives about 16,000 clones, around nine tenths of which show up once; more than 25% is in the top ten. Source material: peripheral blood. These receptors were collected from a woman older than 75 with COVID-19, enrolled during active disease.

The V gene is TRBV9, the J gene TRBJ2-3; unclear D gene. CDR3 length: 13 residues. Trimming shortened V by 0 bases and J by 1 base, and 3 bases separated the two germline ends. Germline lookup yields CDR1 SGDLS and CDR2 YYNGEE. CDR3 in amino acids: CASSVARTDTQYF. In DNA form, the CDR3 reads TGTGCCAGCAGCGTAGCTCGCACAGATACGCAGTATTTT.

The count of this clone is one. V gene TRBV11-2 combines with J gene TRBJ1-1, with 8 bases lining up with TRBD1. This CDR3 has 16 residues. CDR1 SGHAT and CDR2 FQNNGV come from the germline V gene. The V and J ends lost 4 bases and 0 bases, in that order; junction bases with no gene match: 7. The CDR3 DNA reads TGTGCCAGCAGCTCTAGGACAGGGTGGATGAACACTGAAGCTTTCTTT. Translating gives CASSSRTGWMNTEAFF.

J is TRBJ1-6 and V is TRBV27, with 10 bases that match TRBD1. The germline gives CDR1 MNHEY, CDR2 SMNVEV (reference sequence). V was pared by 6 bases and J by 9 bases, with 5 bases of the junction left unmatched. CDR3 length: 14 residues. In DNA form, the CDR3 reads TGTGCCAGCAGACCCGGACAGGGGGTTTCACCCCTCCACTTT. This codes for CASRPGQGVSPLHF.

The chain is built from TRBV6-5 and TRBJ1-1; D is ambiguous. Germline V gene sequence: CDR1 MNHEY, CDR2 SVGAGI. The length of the CDR3 is 13 residues. The germline V and J ends were trimmed by 7 bases and 1 base, with 10 bases remaining between them. DNA of the CDR3: TGTGCCAGCATACGAGGTAGGAACACTGAAGCTTTCTTT. This gives the protein CASIRGRNTEAFF.

The chain carries TRBV5-1 and TRBJ2-2; 11 nucleotides align to TRBD1. CDR1 is SGHRS, CDR2 YFSETQ, per germline. The CDR3 totals 16 residues. The V segment lost 1 base and the J segment 3 bases; nucleotides outside the gene matches: 2. For the CDR3, the DNA is TGCGCCAGCAGCTTGAGGACAGGGGGCGACACCGGGGAGCTGTTTTTT. It translates to CASSLRTGGDTGELFF.

The V gene is TRBV6-5, the J gene TRBJ1-2; tentatively, D is TRBD1 (6 bases). Per the germline V gene, CDR1 is MNHEY and CDR2 is SVGAGI. The CDR3 spans 12 residues. Trimming removed 7 bases from V and 6 bases from J, with 12 bases in between. CDR3 region: CASTQGRDGYTF. The CDR3 nucleotides read TGTGCCAGCACTCAGGGGAGGGATGGCTACACCTTC.

V is TRBV27 and J is TRBJ2-2; maybe TRBD2 (5 bases). The CDR3 sequence is 14 residues long. The germline gives CDR1 MNHEY, CDR2 SMNVEV (reference sequence). The V end lost 4 bases, the J end lost 5 bases, and 11 bases lay between the germline ends. The CDR3 sequence is CASSSGVKTGELFF. DNA of the CDR3: TGTGCCAGCAGTTCCGGGGTCAAGACCGGGGAGCTGTTTTTT.

The gene calls are TRBV6-4 and TRBJ2-2, with D possibly TRBD1 on 8 matching bases. The length of the CDR3 is 14 residues. Germline lookup yields CDR1 MRHNA and CDR2 SNTAGT. Trimming cost V 8 bases and J 5 bases, with 15 bases left between them. CDR3: CASQGQGGTGELFF. In DNA form, the CDR3 reads TGTGCCAGCCAAGGACAGGGAGGGACCGGGGAGCTGTTTTTT.

The chain is built from TRBV6-5 and TRBJ1-1; possibly TRBD1 for D (5 bases). The ends were cut back, 6 bases at V and 4 bases at J, with 15 bases in the middle. CDR1 and CDR2 (germline): MNHEY, SVGAGI. The CDR3 is 14 residues long. The CDR3 nucleotides read TGTGCCAGCAGACCGGGGGGGTCGGGCACTGAAGCTTTCTTT. Amino acid sequence: CASRPGGSGTEAFF.

The chain links TRBV5-1 to TRBJ1-1; 9 nucleotides align to TRBD1. The germline gives CDR1 SGHRS, CDR2 YFSETQ. V dropped 3 bases and J dropped 2; count of bases not matched to a gene: 5. CDR3 length: 15 residues. CDR3 nucleotide sequence: TGCGCCAGCAGCTATGGGACAGGGTATAACACTGAAGCTTTCTTT. It codes for CASSYGTGYNTEAFF.

V usage is TRBV5-4 and J usage is TRBJ1-1, with D unclear. V was trimmed by 4 bases and J by 4 bases, leaving 11 bases between them. CDR1 is SGHNT and CDR2 is YYREEE in the germline V gene (reference sequence). CDR3 length equals 13 residues. The CDR3 here is CASSPPLSTEAFF. DNA of the CDR3: TGTGCCAGCAGCCCGCCTCTATCCACTGAAGCTTTCTTT.

The CDR3 loop is CASSRRLAVTDTQYF. The DNA for the CDR3 is TGTGCCAGCAGCCGGAGACTAGCGGTCACAGATACGCAGTATTTT. This chain links TRBV14 with TRBJ2-3; 9 bases fit TRBD2. This CDR3 spans 15 amino acids. The V gene's germline CDR1 is SGHDN and CDR2 FVKESK. V shed 4 bases and J 2 bases; nucleotides not matched to a gene: 4.

This clone was observed a single time. This chain links TRBV9 with TRBJ1-3; the D gene is possibly TRBD1 (5 bases). This CDR3 contains 14 residues. The germline V and J ends were trimmed by 3 bases and 1 base, with 8 bases remaining between them. Looked up from germline, CDR1 is SGDLS and CDR2 is YYNGEE. CDR3 region: CASSAAGSGNTIYF. As DNA, the CDR3 is TGTGCCAGCAGCGCAGCAGGGTCTGGAAACACCATATATTTT.

The rearrangement joins TRBV5-6 to TRBJ1-4, with D maybe TRBD1 (6 bases). Germline assignment: CDR1 SGHDT and CDR2 YYEEEE. The CDR3 runs to 15 residues. Between the trimmed V and J ends, which lost 4 bases and 16 bases, there was a span of 26 bases. In nucleotides, the CDR3 is TGTGCCAGCAGCCTGAACTCTGGACAGTCAACTGTGGAGTTTTTT. This gives the protein CASSLNSGQSTVEFF.

V gene TRBV4-3 combines with J gene TRBJ2-2; D possibly corresponds to TRBD1 (6 bases). The germline V and J ends were trimmed by 6 bases and 5 bases, with 13 bases remaining between them. The V gene's germline CDR1 is LGHNA and CDR2 YSLEER. This CDR3 region has 14 residues. The chain's CDR3 is CASSHHTGTGELFF. The CDR3 coding sequence is TGCGCCAGCAGTCACCATACAGGGACCGGGGAGCTGTTTTTT.

The chain combines TRBV19 with TRBJ2-3; TRBD2 is a possible D gene (6 bases). Between the trimmed V and J ends, which lost 5 bases and 6 bases, there was a span of 12 bases. Germline CDR1 LNHDA, CDR2 SQIVND (reference sequence). The CDR3 covers 13 residues. In DNA, the CDR3 is TGTGCCAGTAGTGCGGACTATTCGGATACGCAGTATTTT. This translates into CASSADYSDTQYF.

This chain joins TRBV19 and TRBJ1-2; maybe TRBD1 (6 bases). Per germline, CDR1 LNHDA and CDR2 SQIVND (reference sequence). The CDR3 consists of 15 residues. V was pared by 8 bases and J by 4 bases, with 20 bases between. CDR3 loop: CASFPRGGVAYGYTF. Written as DNA, the CDR3 is TGTGCCAGTTTTCCTCGAGGGGGGGTGGCCTATGGCTACACCTTC.

V usage is TRBV19 and J usage is TRBJ1-5; D remains unclear. Trimming removed 6 bases at V and 11 bases at J, with 11 bases between. Germline V lookup: CDR1 LNHDA, CDR2 SQIVND (reference sequence). This CDR3 contains 11 residues. The CDR3 DNA reads TGTGCCAGTAGCCCCGGGGAGGCCCAGCATTTT. Its protein product is CASSPGEAQHF.

The gene calls are TRBV4-2 and TRBJ2-3; D unresolved. V was clipped by 3 bases and J by 2 bases, with 9 bases between them. Germline CDR1 reads LGHNA; CDR2 reads YNFKEQ. The CDR3 runs 14 residues. The CDR3 reads CASSQPGATDTQYF. The CDR3 DNA sequence: TGTGCCAGCAGCCAGCCCGGAGCCACAGATACGCAGTATTTT.

The chain employs TRBV11-3 and TRBJ2-3, with TRBD2 identical over 7 bases. CDR1 is SGHNT and CDR2 is YENEEA in the germline V gene. The junction had 3 bases not matched to a gene; V was cut back by 5 bases and J by 1 base. The CDR3 loop spans 14 amino acids. The CDR3 nucleotides are TGTGCCAGCAGCCCCACTAGCGGCACAGATACGCAGTATTTT. This codes for CASSPTSGTDTQYF.

V usage is TRBV28 and J usage is TRBJ1-1, with TRBD1 as a possible D gene (5 bases). Germline CDR1 and CDR2: MDHEN and SYDVKM. V lost 6 bases, J lost 4 bases, and 18 bases lay in between. This CDR3 is built from 15 residues. CDR3 protein: CASSGSRGSSTEAFF. DNA for the CDR3: TGTGCCAGCAGCGGATCCCGGGGGAGTAGCACTGAAGCTTTCTTT.

The rearrangement joins TRBV5-4 to TRBJ2-7; 8 positions agree with TRBD2. Germline-derived CDR1 and CDR2 are SGHNT and YYREEE (reference sequence). The V and J ends lost 4 bases and 7 bases, in that order; junction bases with no gene match: 10. The CDR3 contains 14 residues. The CDR3 loop is CASSPGLVAGEQYF. The CDR3 region has the DNA TGTGCCAGCAGCCCGGGACTAGTTGCGGGGGAGCAGTACTTC.

This chain uses TRBV15 with TRBJ1-1, with TRBD1 as a possible D gene (5 bases). Germline CDR1 LNHNV, CDR2 YYDKDF (reference sequence). The V end was cut by 11 bases, the J end by 5 bases, with 18 bases between. This CDR3 region has 13 residues. The DNA of the CDR3 is TGTGCCTCCGGGCTGAGCGGGGGGACTGAAGCTTTCTTT. As protein: CASGLSGGTEAFF. Combining the CDR3 with reference TRBV15 and TRBJ1-1 gives the whole variable domain DAMVIQNPRYQVTQFGKPVTLSCSQTLNHNVMYWYQQKSSQAPKLLFHYYDKDFNNEADTPDNFQSRRPNTSFCFLDIRSPGLGDTAMYLCASGLSGGTEAFFGQGTRLTVV.

This clone was observed once. The chain joins TRBV28 to TRBJ2-1; the match to TRBD2 covers 16 bases. CDR1 and CDR2 from the germline V gene are MDHEN and SYDVKM. The CDR3 contains 18 residues. V gave up 10 bases and J gave up 5 bases; unmatched junction bases: 14. The CDR3 here is CATSKGLAGGRGHNEQFF. DNA of the CDR3: TGTGCCACCTCAAAGGGACTAGCGGGAGGGAGGGGCCACAATGAGCAGTTCTTC.

This clone was counted a single time. The chain employs TRBV7-8 and TRBJ1-3; D is ambiguous. Germline values: CDR1 SGHVS, CDR2 FQNEAQ. V was pared by 3 bases and J by 10 bases, with 16 bases between. This CDR3 region has 14 residues. CDR3 coding DNA: TGTGCCAGCAGCTTTCCTTATTCGGAGAGTACCATATATTTT. It codes for CASSFPYSESTIYF.

The rearrangement links TRBV28 to TRBJ2-1; 7 bases fit TRBD2. The J segment lost 1 base and the V segment lost 3 bases, leaving 3 bases of the junction unmatched. CDR1 is MDHEN, CDR2 SYDVKM, per germline. CDR3 length: 15 amino acids. This chain's CDR3 is CASSFGGSSYNEQFF. As DNA, the CDR3 is TGTGCCAGCAGTTTTGGCGGGAGTTCCTACAATGAGCAGTTCTTC.

DNA of the CDR3: TGTGCCAGCAGCTCACTCCCCGGGGGGTGGAACATTCAGTACTTC. It is translated as CASSSLPGGWNIQYF. V usage is TRBV6-2 or TRBV6-3 and J usage is TRBJ2-4, with 7 nucleotides matching TRBD2. Unmatched junction bases numbered 12, after V lost 6 bases and J lost 7 bases. Germline V gene data show CDR1 as MNHEY and CDR2 as SVGEGT. CDR3 length equals 15 residues.